One TCR beta chain is described in this entry. Only a few counts were recorded for this clonotype. The antigen it binds to is not known. It has no much larger one-base neighbor in the sample; base qualities were not kept. Ficoll-Paque density gradient centrifugation was the method used to isolate PBMCs. The data derive from a study of T-cell memory formation after mild COVID-19 (dated by TCRdb to the early 2020s). The study in broad terms: TCR sequence clusters from the two donors were found to be largely donor specific. T-cell clones expanding and contracting after mild COVID-19 in two donors were tracked by longitudinal TCRalpha and TCRbeta repertoire sequencing. The cohort comprised two young, previously healthy adult volunteers, one female and one male.

This sample was sequenced with an Illumina NovaSeq 6000. Using 5'RACE with constant-segment primers, TCRalpha and TCRbeta cDNA libraries were constructed, with sample barcodes and unique molecular identifiers added in the process. Trizol reagent was used to extract RNA from every sample. Amplification of the libraries took two PCR steps, and the second step added a second sample barcode plus Illumina TruSeq adapters. Sequencing of libraries was performed on an Illumina NovaSeq with 2 x 150 bp paired-end reads. The paper's processing steps were these. The reads were demultiplexed and collapsed into UMI-guided consensus sequences using migec v1.2.7. Using mixcr v2.1.11, the UMI consensuses were aligned to TRA and TRB V and J templates and assembled into clonotypes. Expanded or contracted clonotypes were those called significant by both edgeR and NoisET, with noise models trained on biological replicates. For edgeR calls, a false discovery rate-adjusted p below 0.01 and a log2 fold-change threshold of 1 were applied. As an exploratory analysis of dynamics, PCA with hierarchical clustering was applied to max-normalized trajectories of the 1000 most abundant clonotypes. Separately sequenced CD4+ and CD8+ repertoires were used to assign the CD4 or CD8 phenotype of responding clones. The public sequencing data were trimmed at Q25 with fastp and processed into clonotypes with MiXCR by TCRdb, which kept only in-frame beta chains. Entries are consolidated by CDR3 protein sequence, retaining the most common genes and DNA. The V and J calls here are based on TCRdb, not the publication. The sample contains approximately 89,000 distinct CDR3 sequences, roughly 13% of them found a single time. Of the sample, 40% to 45% falls within the top ten clones.

What the authors observed across the whole study: Some responding clones were detected in pre-infection memory, suggesting pre-existing cross-reactive memory T cells joined the SARS-CoV-2 response. Contracting CD4+ clones appeared mostly in the CM and EM memory subsets, whereas CD8+ clones were enriched in EMRA. Clones contracting from day 15 to 85 had balanced CD4/CD8 phenotypes, while a second wave expanding from day 15 to 37 was biased towards CD4+. The study included only a couple of mild cases, and larger cohorts that include severe cases with pre-infection samples were judged to be necessary. SARS-CoV-2 specificity of the second-wave clones peaking on day 37 was not confirmed.

According to the germline V gene, CDR1 reads SGHTA and CDR2 reads FQGNSA. The CDR3 numbers 14 residues from cysteine through phenylalanine. The entry retains the CDR3 DNA only, 42 bases that are in frame from base 1. The trim is 1 base for V and 6 bases for J, with a gap of 12 bases between the germline ends. This chain joins TRBV7-2 to TRBJ1-2; TRBD1 is a weak D gene call, 6 bases matching. Input material: PBMCs or a T cell subset sorted from them (not recorded which). This TCR derives from a man aged 18 to 30 who had mild COVID-19 (a few samples of this study predate the infection). The sample titles of this study are shuffled in the database, so cell type and time point are left out; the donor was told from shared clones. Read as DNA, the sequence is TGTGCCAGCAGCTTAGGAAGGACAGCTCATGGCTACACCTTC. It codes for CASSLGRTAHGYTF. The full variable domain, completed from the reference TRBV7-2 and TRBJ1-2 proteins outside the CDR3, reads GAGVSQSPSNKVTEKGKDVELRCDPISGHTALYWYRQSLGQGLEFLIYFQGNSAPDKSGLPSDRFSAERTGGSVSTLTIQRTQQEDSAVYLCASSLGRTAHGYTFGSGTRLTVV.